These 16 T cell receptor beta chains share one sample of origin, sequenced in a study of a mutant IDH1 vaccine in newly diagnosed glioma. Using immunoSEQ multiplex PCR, the repertoire was profiled, and TCRdb retains in-frame clones only, with some absent. The sample comprises roughly 49,000 clones, approximately 92% of which are singletons, and about 2.3% rests with the top ten. These receptors' targets are unknown. The time point is: week 35, safety follow-up. Vaccination used 300 ug of mutant IDH1 20-mer peptide per dose, with topical imiquimod. Source: PBMCs, taken from a glioma patient whose treatment included an IDH1 peptide vaccine. Receptor source: a man aged 50 to 59 with glioma.

The V gene is TRBV6-5, the J gene TRBJ2-7, with D possibly being TRBD2 (6 bases). The CDR3 extends over 13 amino acids. The germline CDR1 and CDR2 sequences are MNHEY and SVGAGI. V shed 2 bases and J shed 11 bases, with 16 bases lying between them. The CDR3 region is CASSYTGGSGKYF. The CDR3 region has the DNA TGTGCCAGCAGTTACACCGGGGGAAGTGGAAAGTACTTC.

This clone was observed a single time. The chain links TRBV7-9 to TRBJ1-5, with D unclear. CDR1 and CDR2 (germline): SEHNR, FQNEAQ (reference sequence). Trimming removed 5 bases from V and 3 bases from J, with 20 bases in between. The CDR3 has 17 residues. Here the CDR3 DNA reads TGTGCCAGCAGCCTAGGGCGGACTCGGACGGACAATCAGCCCCAGCATTTT. Translation gives CASSLGRTRTDNQPQHF.

Here the CDR3 DNA reads TGCAGCGTTGACGGAACTAACTATGGCTACACCTTC. It encodes CSVDGTNYGYTF. This rearrangement joins TRBV29-1 to TRBJ1-2; no clear D gene. Germline V CDR1 and CDR2: SQVTM, ANQGSEA. The CDR3 covers 12 residues. Trimming pared 3 bases from V and 0 bases from J, leaving 5 bases between.

The J gene is TRBJ1-5, the V gene TRBV13; D unclear. V was pared by 5 bases and J by 0 bases, with 20 bases between. CDR3 length: 18 amino acids. The germline CDR1 and CDR2 sequences are PRHDT and FYEKMQ (reference sequence). CDR3 loop: CASSLAKWRGYSNQPQHF. The DNA for the CDR3 is TGTGCCAGCAGCCTAGCGAAGTGGAGAGGATATAGCAATCAGCCCCAGCATTTT.

The chain is built from TRBV5-8 and TRBJ1-5; TRBD1 matches 8 bases. V lost 5 bases to trimming and J lost 4 bases; unmatched junction nucleotides: 8. CDR1 and CDR2 from the germline V gene are SGHTS and YDEGEE. The CDR3 consists of 15 residues. The CDR3 sequence is CASRALGQDNQPQHF. The CDR3 DNA is TGTGCCAGCAGGGCCTTGGGACAGGATAATCAGCCCCAGCATTTT.

CDR3 bases: TGTGCCATCAGTGAGGAAAGGGAGGAAGGCTACACCTTC. Its protein product is CAISEEREEGYTF. The chain joins TRBV10-3 to TRBJ1-2; the D is unclear. V was shortened by 2 bases and J by 8 bases, with 12 bases between the two germline ends. CDR1 ENHRY and CDR2 SYGVKD come from the germline V gene. The CDR3 length is 13 residues.

The chain carries TRBV29-1 and TRBJ2-2; weak D call: TRBD1 (6 bases). This CDR3 contains 13 residues. Germline CDR1 and CDR2: SQVTM and ANQGSEA. Trimming took 4 bases from V and 11 from J, leaving 17 bases between them. CDR3 nucleotide sequence: TGCAGCGTTGGTGGGACACCCGGATCTGAGCTGTTTTTT. Translated: CSVGGTPGSELFF.

The chain recombines TRBV19 with TRBJ1-4; no firm D call. Deletions cut 5 bases from V and 0 bases from J, with 13 bases between. The CDR3 loop spans 16 amino acids. Germline-derived CDR1 and CDR2 are LNHDA and SQIVND (reference sequence). The CDR3 DNA reads TGTGCCAGTAGTGCGCGGACGGAAACAACTAATGAAAAACTGTTTTTT. Protein sequence: CASSARTETTNEKLFF. The entire variable domain, with the rest obtained from reference TRBV19 and TRBJ1-4, is as follows: DGGITQSPKYLFRKEGQNVTLSCEQNLNHDAMYWYRQDPGQGLRLIYYSQIVNDFQKGDIAEGYSVSREKKESFPLTVTSAQKNPTAFYLCASSARTETTNEKLFFGSGTQLSVL.

V gene TRBV18 combines with J gene TRBJ1-2; D is uncertain. Trimming stripped 2 bases from V and 6 bases from J, with 13 bases between. Per germline, CDR1 KGHSH and CDR2 LQKENI. The CDR3 covers 14 residues. This CDR3 is CASSPEIRLDGYTF. Written as DNA, the CDR3 is TGTGCCAGCTCACCAGAAATAAGACTGGATGGCTACACCTTC.

The chain couples TRBV7-8 to TRBJ1-5; maybe TRBD1 (5 bases). The CDR3 extends over 15 amino acids. Between the trimmed V and J ends, which lost 5 bases and 2 bases, there was a span of 13 bases. Germline V gene sequence: CDR1 SGHVS, CDR2 FQNEAQ. The CDR3 nucleotides are TGTGCCAGCAGCCCCCTGGGGCGCGGCAATCAGCCCCAGCATTTT. Translated: CASSPLGRGNQPQHF.

The J gene is TRBJ2-4, the V gene TRBV6-1, with 7 bases identical to TRBD2. The V gene end was trimmed by 8 bases and the J gene end by 1 base; junction bases not matched to a gene: 8. This CDR3 region has 15 residues. The germline CDR1 and CDR2 sequences are MNHNS and SASEGT. The CDR3 DNA is TGTGCCAGCGGGAGGGGCCTAGCGGCCAAAAACATTCAGTACTTC. Translating gives CASGRGLAAKNIQYF.

The CDR3 sequence: CASSLTRRGEQYF. DNA for the CDR3: TGTGCCAGCAGCTTAACCCGCCGCGGGGAGCAGTACTTC. The chain joins TRBV7-3 to TRBJ2-7, with D tentatively TRBD2 (5 bases). The germline V gene encodes CDR1 SGHTA and CDR2 FQGTGA. CDR3 length: 13 residues. V was pared by 0 bases and J by 7 bases, with 10 bases between.

V usage is TRBV4-2 and J usage is TRBJ2-7; D gene ambiguous. Per the germline V gene, CDR1 is LGHNA and CDR2 is YNFKEQ. The CDR3 is 17 residues long. With 4 bases removed from V and 0 bases from J, the gap between germline ends came to 19 bases. The CDR3 is CASSRWAKTESSYEQYF. In DNA form, the CDR3 reads TGTGCCAGCAGCCGCTGGGCCAAAACAGAGAGCTCCTACGAGCAGTACTTC.

This chain links TRBV5-1 with TRBJ2-5; 7 nucleotides line up with TRBD1. The germline CDR1 and CDR2 sequences are SGHRS and YFSETQ. Trimming took 4 bases from V and 4 from J; bases not matched to a gene: 10. This CDR3 is built from 15 residues. The CDR3 here is CASSVRRGLGETQYF. The DNA for the CDR3 is TGCGCCAGCAGCGTCAGAAGGGGGCTAGGAGAGACCCAGTACTTC. Full variable domain (outside the CDR3, taken from reference TRBV5-1 and TRBJ2-5): KAGVTQTPRYLIKTRGQQVTLSCSPISGHRSVSWYQQTPGQGLQFLFEYFSETQRNKGNFPGRFSGRQFSNSRSEMNVSTLELGDSALYLCASSVRRGLGETQYFGPGTRLLVL.

The V and J genes are TRBV5-1 and TRBJ2-3; possible D gene TRBD2, 6 bases. Trimming left V 0 bases short and J 1 base short, with 12 bases between. The CDR3 is 16 amino acids. CDR1 and CDR2 (germline): SGHRS, YFSETQ. CDR3 coding DNA: TGCGCCAGCAGCTTGGGGCGGGGATCACGCACAGATACGCAGTATTTT. It yields the protein CASSLGRGSRTDTQYF. Supplemented by reference TRBV5-1 and TRBJ2-3, the full variable domain reads KAGVTQTPRYLIKTRGQQVTLSCSPISGHRSVSWYQQTPGQGLQFLFEYFSETQRNKGNFPGRFSGRQFSNSRSEMNVSTLELGDSALYLCASSLGRGSRTDTQYFGPGTRLTVL.

The chain links TRBV29-1 to TRBJ2-2, with 9 bases identical to TRBD2. Germline V gene sequence: CDR1 SQVTM, CDR2 ANQGSEA. The CDR3 contains 14 residues. V was clipped by 5 bases and J by 5 bases; unmatched bases: 6. The CDR3 sequence: CSVLAGVKTGELFF. For the CDR3, the DNA is TGCAGCGTTTTAGCGGGAGTGAAAACCGGGGAGCTGTTTTTT.